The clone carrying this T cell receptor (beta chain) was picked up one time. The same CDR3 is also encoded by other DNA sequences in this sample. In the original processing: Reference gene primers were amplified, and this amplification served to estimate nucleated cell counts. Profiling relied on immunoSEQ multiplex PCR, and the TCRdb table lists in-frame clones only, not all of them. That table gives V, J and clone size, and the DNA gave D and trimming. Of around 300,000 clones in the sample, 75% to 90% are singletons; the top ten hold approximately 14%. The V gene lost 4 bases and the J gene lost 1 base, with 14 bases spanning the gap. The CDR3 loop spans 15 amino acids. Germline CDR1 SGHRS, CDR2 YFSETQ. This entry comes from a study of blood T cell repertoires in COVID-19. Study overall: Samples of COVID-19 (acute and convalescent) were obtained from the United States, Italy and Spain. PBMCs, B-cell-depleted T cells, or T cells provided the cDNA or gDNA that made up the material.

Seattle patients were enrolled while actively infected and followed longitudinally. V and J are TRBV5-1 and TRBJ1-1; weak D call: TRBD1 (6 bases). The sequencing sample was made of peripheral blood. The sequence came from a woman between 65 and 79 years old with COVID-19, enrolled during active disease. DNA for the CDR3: TGCGCCAGCAGCCCCCCGGGACAAGCGAACACTGAAGCTTTCTTT. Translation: CASSPPGQANTEAFF.